This T cell receptor (beta chain) appears in the sequencing data of a study of CD8+ T cells in alopecia areata. CDR1 SGHTA and CDR2 FQGNSA come from the germline V gene. The CDR3 runs 16 residues. With 6 bases removed from V and 5 bases from J, the gap between germline ends came to 20 bases. RNA extraction and reverse transcription yielded cDNA as sequencing template. The table came from immunoSEQ multiplex PCR; TCRdb's copy has only in-frame clones and leaves some out. This table holds over 150,000 clones, about 63% found once. V gene TRBV7-2 combines with J gene TRBJ2-1, with TRBD1 as a possible D gene (7 bases). The sequence derives from a human donor with alopecia areata. The source material was CD4+ T cells sorted from blood, sampled at week 0. The CDR3 loop reads CASSFRVGGGHNEQFF. Here the CDR3 DNA reads TGTGCCAGCAGTTTTAGAGTAGGAGGGGGCCACAATGAGCAGTTCTTC.